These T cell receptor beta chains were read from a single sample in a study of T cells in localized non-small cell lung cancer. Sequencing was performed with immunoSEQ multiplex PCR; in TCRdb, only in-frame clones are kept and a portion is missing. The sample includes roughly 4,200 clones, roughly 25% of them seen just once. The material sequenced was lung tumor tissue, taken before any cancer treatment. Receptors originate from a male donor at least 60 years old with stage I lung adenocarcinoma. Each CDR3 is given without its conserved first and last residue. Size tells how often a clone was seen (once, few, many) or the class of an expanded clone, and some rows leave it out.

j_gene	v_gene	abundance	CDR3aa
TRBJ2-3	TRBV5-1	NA	ASSLVGGGTRTDTQY
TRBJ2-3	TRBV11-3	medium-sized	ASSYQDRQGTQY
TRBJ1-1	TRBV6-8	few	ASWQFDSEAF
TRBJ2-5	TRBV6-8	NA	ASSLTTGPQETQY
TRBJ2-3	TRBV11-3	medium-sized	ASSPRQGTDTQY
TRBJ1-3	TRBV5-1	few	ASSTGTGLHTIY
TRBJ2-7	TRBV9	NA	ASSVMGGPPNEQY
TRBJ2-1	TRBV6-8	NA	ASRLAGGRAGEQF
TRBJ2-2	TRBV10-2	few	ASSDRATGELF
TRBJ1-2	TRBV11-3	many	ASSLPQGRERGYT